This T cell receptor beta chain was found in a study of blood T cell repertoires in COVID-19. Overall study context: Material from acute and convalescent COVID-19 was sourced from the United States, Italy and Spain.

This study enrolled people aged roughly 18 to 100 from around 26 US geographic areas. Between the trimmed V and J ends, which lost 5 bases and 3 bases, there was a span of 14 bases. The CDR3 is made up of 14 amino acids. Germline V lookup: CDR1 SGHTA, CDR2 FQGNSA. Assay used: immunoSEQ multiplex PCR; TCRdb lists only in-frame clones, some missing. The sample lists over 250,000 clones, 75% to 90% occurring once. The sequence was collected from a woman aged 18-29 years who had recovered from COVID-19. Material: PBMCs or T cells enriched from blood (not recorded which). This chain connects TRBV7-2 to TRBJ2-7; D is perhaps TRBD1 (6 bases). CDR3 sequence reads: CASSLQWTVYEQYF. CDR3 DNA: TGTGCCAGCAGCCTCCAGTGGACAGTCTACGAGCAGTACTTC.